Given below is one T cell receptor beta chain in context. Its antigen is currently unknown. The sample belongs to a study of T cells in localized non-small cell lung cancer. Whole-study results and caveats: A median of approximately 60 of the top 100 tumor clones appeared in adjacent lung, which was paired and uninvolved. Tumor trailed uninvolved adjacent lung in T cell clonality, which peaked there. Longer survival (overall) was linked to higher T cell density in blood.

The V and J ends lost 1 base and 0 bases respectively, with 7 bases between them. Germline V gene data show CDR1 as MNHNS and CDR2 as SASEGT. The CDR3 has 14 residues. TCRdb's table, derived via immunoSEQ multiplex PCR, lists solely in-frame clones and lacks some. The sample shows under 50,000 clones, 81% of them seen only once. The sample was peripheral blood mononuclear cells, taken before any cancer treatment. J is TRBJ2-7 and V is TRBV6-1; D is ambiguous. This clonotype was obtained from a man aged 40 to 70 with stage III lung adenocarcinoma. The CDR3 loop is CASSEDNLSYEQYF. The CDR3 DNA follows: TGTGCCAGCAGTGAAGACAACCTCTCCTACGAGCAGTACTTC.